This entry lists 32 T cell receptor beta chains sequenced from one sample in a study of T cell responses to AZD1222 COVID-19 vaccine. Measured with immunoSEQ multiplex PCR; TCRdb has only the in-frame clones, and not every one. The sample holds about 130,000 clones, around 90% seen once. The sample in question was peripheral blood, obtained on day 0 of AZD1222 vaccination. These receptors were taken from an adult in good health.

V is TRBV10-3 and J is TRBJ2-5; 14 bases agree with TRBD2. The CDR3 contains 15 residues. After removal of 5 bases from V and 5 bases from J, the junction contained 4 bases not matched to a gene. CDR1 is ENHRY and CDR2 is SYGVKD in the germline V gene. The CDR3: CAISTGTSGGETQYF. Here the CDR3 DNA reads TGTGCCATCAGTACCGGGACTAGCGGGGGTGAGACCCAGTACTTC.

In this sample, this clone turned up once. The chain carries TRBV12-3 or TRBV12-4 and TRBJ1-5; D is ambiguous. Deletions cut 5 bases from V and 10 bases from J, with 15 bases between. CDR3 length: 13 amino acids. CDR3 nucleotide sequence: TGTGCCAGCAGTCCACAATCCCCTGGTCCCCAGCATTTT. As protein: CASSPQSPGPQHF.

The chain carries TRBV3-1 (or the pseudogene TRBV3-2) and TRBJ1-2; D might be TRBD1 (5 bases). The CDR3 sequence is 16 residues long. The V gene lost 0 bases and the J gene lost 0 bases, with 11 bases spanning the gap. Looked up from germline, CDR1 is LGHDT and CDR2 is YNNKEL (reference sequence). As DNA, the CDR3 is TGTGCCAGCAGCCAAGAGACAGTTGCTACTAACTATGGCTACACCTTC. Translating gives CASSQETVATNYGYTF.

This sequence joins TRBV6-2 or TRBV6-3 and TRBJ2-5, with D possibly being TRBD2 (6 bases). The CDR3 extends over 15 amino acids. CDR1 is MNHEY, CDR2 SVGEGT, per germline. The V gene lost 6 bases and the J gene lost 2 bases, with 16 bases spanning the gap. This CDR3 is CASRPSGGTQETQYF. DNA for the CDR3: TGTGCCAGCAGGCCTTCCGGGGGAACACAAGAGACCCAGTACTTC.

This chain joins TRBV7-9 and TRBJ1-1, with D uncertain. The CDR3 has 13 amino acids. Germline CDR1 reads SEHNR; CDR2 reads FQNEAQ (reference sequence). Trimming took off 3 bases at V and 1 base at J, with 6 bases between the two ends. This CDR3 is CASSFTKNTEAFF. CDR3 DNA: TGTGCCAGCAGCTTCACAAAGAACACTGAAGCTTTCTTT.

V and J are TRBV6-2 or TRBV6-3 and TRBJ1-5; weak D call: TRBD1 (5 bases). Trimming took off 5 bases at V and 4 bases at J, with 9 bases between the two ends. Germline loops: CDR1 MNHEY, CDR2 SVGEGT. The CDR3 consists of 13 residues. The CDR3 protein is CASSLQENQPQHF. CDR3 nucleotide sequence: TGTGCCAGCAGTCTACAGGAAAATCAGCCCCAGCATTTT.

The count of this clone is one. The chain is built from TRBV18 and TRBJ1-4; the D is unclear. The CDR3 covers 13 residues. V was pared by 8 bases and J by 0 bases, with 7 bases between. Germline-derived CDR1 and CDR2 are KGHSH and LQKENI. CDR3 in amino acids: CASRRPTNEKLFF. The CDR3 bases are TGTGCCAGCCGCAGGCCAACTAATGAAAAACTGTTTTTT. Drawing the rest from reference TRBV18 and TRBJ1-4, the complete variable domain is NAGVMQNPRHLVRRRGQEARLRCSPMKGHSHVYWYRQLPEEGLKFMVYLQKENIIDESGMPKERFSAEFPKEGPSILRIQQVVRGDSAAYFCASRRPTNEKLFFGSGTQLSVL.

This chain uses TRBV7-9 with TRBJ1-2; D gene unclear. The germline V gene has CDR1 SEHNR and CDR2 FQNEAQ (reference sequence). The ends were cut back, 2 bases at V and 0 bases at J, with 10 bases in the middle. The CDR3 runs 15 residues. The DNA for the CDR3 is TGTGCCAGCAGCTTAAAAGATCAAGCTAACTATGGCTACACCTTC. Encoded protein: CASSLKDQANYGYTF.

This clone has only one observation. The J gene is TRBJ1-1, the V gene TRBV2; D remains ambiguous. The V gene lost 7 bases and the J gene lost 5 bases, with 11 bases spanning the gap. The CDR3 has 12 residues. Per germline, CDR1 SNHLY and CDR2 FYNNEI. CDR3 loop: CASIPGVTEAFF. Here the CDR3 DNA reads TGTGCCAGCATCCCCGGGGTTACTGAAGCTTTCTTT.

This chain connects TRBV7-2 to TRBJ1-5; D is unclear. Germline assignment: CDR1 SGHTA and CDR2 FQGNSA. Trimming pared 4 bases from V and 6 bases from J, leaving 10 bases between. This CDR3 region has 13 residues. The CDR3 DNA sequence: TGTGCCAGCAGCTCCAGCCCGGGTCAGCCCCAGCATTTT. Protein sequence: CASSSSPGQPQHF.

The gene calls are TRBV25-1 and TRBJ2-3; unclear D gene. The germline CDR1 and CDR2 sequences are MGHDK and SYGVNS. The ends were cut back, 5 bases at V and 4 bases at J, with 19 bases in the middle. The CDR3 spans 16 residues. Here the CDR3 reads CASSTQRSPSPDTQYF. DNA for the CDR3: TGTGCCAGCAGTACCCAGAGGTCCCCCAGCCCAGATACGCAGTATTTT.

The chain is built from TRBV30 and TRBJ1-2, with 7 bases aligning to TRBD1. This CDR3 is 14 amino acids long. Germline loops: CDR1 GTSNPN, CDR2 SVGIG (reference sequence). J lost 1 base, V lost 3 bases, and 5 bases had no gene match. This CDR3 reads CAWRETGSNYGYTF. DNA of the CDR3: TGTGCCTGGAGAGAGACAGGGAGTAACTATGGCTACACCTTC. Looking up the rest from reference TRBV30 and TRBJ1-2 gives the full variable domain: SQTIHQWPATLVQPVGSPLSLECTVEGTSNPNLYWYRQAAGRGLQLLFYSVGIGQISSEVPQNLSASRPQDRQFILSSKKLLLSDSGFYLCAWRETGSNYGYTFGSGTRLTVV.

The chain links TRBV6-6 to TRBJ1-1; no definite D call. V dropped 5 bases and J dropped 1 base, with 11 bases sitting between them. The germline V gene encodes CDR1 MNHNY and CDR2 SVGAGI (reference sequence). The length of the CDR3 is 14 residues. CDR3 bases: TGTGCCAGCAGTGGGAGGGCGGGGAACACTGAAGCTTTCTTT. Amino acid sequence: CASSGRAGNTEAFF.

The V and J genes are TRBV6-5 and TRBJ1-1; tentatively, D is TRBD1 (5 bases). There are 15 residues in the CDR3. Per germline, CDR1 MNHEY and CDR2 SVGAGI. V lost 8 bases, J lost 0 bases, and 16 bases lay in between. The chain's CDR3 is CASLRDRPMNTEAFF. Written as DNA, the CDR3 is TGTGCCAGCCTCCGGGACCGACCAATGAACACTGAAGCTTTCTTT.

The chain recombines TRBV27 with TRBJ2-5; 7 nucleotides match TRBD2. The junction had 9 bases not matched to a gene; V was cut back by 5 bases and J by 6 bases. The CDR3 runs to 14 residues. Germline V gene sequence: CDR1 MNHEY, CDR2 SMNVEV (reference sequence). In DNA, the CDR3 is TGTGCCAGCAGTCCAGGCGGGGGTGTAAAGACCCAGTACTTC. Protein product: CASSPGGGVKTQYF.

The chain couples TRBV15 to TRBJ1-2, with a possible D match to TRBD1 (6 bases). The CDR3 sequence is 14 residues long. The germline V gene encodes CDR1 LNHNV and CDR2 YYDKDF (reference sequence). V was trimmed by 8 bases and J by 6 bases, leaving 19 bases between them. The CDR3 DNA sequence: TGTGCCACCCGAAACCTCAGGGGAGGGCATGGCTACACCTTC. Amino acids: CATRNLRGGHGYTF.

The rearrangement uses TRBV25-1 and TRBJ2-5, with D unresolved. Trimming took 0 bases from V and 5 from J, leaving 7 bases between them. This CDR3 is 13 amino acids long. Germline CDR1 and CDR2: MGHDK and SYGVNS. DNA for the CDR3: TGTGCCAGCAGTGAATATATTCGGGAGACCCAGTACTTC. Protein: CASSEYIRETQYF.

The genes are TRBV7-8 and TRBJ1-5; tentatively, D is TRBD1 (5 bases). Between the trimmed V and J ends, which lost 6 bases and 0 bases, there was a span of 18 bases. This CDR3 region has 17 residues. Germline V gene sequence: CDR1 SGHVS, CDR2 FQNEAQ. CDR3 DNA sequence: TGTGCCAGCAGTGTCGACAGTGCCGTTAATAGCAATCAGCCCCAGCATTTT. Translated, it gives CASSVDSAVNSNQPQHF.

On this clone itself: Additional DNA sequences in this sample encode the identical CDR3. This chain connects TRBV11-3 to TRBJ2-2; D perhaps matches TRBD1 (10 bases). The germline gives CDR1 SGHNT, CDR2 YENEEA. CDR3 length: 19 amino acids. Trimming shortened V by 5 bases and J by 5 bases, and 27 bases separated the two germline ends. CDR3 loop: CASSPRGGTGALRTGELFF. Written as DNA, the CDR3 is TGTGCCAGCAGCCCGCGGGGGGGGACAGGGGCCCTGAGGACCGGGGAGCTGTTTTTT.

This chain's CDR3 is CASILTGAFF. The CDR3 DNA follows: TGTGCCAGCATCCTCACAGGGGCTTTCTTT. The rearrangement joins TRBV19 to TRBJ1-1; D is perhaps TRBD1 (6 bases). The CDR3 has 10 amino acids. Germline assignment: CDR1 LNHDA and CDR2 SQIVND (reference sequence). Trimming pared 9 bases from V and 11 bases from J, leaving 13 bases between.

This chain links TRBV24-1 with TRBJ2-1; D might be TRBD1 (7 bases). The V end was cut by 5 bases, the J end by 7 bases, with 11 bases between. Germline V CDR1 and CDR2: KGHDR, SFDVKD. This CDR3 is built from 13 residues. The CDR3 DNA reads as TGTGCCACCAGTGCCGCAGGGGGGAATGAGCAGTTCTTC. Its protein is CATSAAGGNEQFF.

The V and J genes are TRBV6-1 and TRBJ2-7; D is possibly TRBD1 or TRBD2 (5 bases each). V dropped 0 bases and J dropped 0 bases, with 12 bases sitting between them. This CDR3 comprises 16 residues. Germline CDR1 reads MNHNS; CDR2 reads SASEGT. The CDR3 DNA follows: TGTGCCAGCAGTGAAGCGGGGGACCTTATCTCCTACGAGCAGTACTTC. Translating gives CASSEAGDLISYEQYF.

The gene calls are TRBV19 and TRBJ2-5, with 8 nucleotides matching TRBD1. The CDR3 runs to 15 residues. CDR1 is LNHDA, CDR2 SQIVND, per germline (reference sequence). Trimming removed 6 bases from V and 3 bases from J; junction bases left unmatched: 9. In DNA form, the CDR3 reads TGTGCCAGTAGACACGGACAGGGTTACAAAGAGACCCAGTACTTC. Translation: CASRHGQGYKETQYF.

CDR3 sequence reads: CASSLFRDAGNTIYF. The CDR3 DNA reads TGTGCCAGCAGCCTCTTCCGGGACGCTGGAAACACCATATATTTT. The chain combines TRBV7-6 with TRBJ1-3; D perhaps matches TRBD1 (5 bases). V was cut by 5 bases and J by 2 bases, with 13 bases left in between. Germline CDR1 reads SGHVS; CDR2 reads FNYEAQ. The CDR3 has 15 amino acids.

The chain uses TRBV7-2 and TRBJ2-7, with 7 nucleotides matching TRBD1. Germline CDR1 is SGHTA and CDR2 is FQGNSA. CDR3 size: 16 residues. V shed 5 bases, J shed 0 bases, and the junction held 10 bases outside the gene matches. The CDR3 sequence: CASSVSRDRNSYEQYF. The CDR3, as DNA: TGTGCCAGCAGCGTAAGCCGGGACAGAAACTCCTACGAGCAGTACTTC.

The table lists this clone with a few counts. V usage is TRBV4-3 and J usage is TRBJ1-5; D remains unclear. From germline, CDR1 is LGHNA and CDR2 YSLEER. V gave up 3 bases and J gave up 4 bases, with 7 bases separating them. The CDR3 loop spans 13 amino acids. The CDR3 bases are TGCGCCAGCAGCCAGGACTTGAATCAGCCCCAGCATTTT. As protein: CASSQDLNQPQHF.

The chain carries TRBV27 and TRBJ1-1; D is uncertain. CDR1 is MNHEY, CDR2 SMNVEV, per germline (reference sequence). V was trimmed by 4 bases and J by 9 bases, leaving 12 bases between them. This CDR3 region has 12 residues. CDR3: CASSSTDKKAFF. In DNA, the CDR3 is TGTGCCAGCAGTTCCACAGACAAGAAAGCTTTCTTT.

CDR3 in amino acids: CASSLSVAGQGRGQPQHF. The CDR3 nucleotides are TGTGCCAGCAGTTTATCCGTCGCGGGACAGGGGCGAGGACAGCCCCAGCATTTT. V is TRBV27 and J is TRBJ1-5; 10 bases are shared with TRBD1. This CDR3 spans 18 amino acids. Germline V lookup: CDR1 MNHEY, CDR2 SMNVEV (reference sequence). J lost 7 bases, V lost 0 bases, and 12 bases had no gene match.

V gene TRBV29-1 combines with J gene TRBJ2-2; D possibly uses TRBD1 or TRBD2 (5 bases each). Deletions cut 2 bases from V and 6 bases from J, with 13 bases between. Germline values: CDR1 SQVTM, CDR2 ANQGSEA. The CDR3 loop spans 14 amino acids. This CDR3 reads CSVEWWGKAGELFF. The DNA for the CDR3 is TGCAGCGTTGAATGGTGGGGGAAGGCCGGGGAGCTGTTTTTT.

The CDR3 DNA reads TGTGCCAGTAGTCCTTACAGGGAGTACACTGAAGCTTTCTTT. Translated, it gives CASSPYREYTEAFF. The chain has TRBV19 and TRBJ1-1, with a weak D call TRBD1 (6 bases). The CDR3 has 14 amino acids. The germline CDR1 and CDR2 sequences are LNHDA and SQIVND (reference sequence). The V gene lost 5 bases and the J gene lost 3 bases, with 13 bases spanning the gap.

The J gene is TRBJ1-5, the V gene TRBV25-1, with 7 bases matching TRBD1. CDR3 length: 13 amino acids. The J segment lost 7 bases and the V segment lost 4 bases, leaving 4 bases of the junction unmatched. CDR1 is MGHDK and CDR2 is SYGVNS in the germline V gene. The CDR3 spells CASSGGGRQPQHF. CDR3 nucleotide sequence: TGTGCCAGCAGTGGAGGGGGCAGACAGCCCCAGCATTTT.

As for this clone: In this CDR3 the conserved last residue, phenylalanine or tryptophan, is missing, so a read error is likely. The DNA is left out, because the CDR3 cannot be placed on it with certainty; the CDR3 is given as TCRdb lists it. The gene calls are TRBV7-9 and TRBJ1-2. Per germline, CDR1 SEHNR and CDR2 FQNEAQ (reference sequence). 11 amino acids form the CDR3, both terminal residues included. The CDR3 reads CASSSGTAYNL.